The rows below give T cell receptor beta chains drawn from one sample of a study of T cell repertoires in cytomegalovirus infection. TCRdb re-called the reads with MiXCR, one entry per CDR3 protein. The sample lists hundreds of thousands of distinct CDR3 sequences; around 35% were seen once. No antigen has been identified for these receptors. The sequencing used cultured PBMCs, collected from culture after CMV antigen stimulation. These receptors were obtained from a human donor in good health (CMV status not recorded). Some clones in this sample may be carry-over from other donors' samples. Both conserved end residues are part of each CDR3. Each record gives: D gene, CDR3 length, clone size, V gene, J gene, CDR3 protein, CDR3 DNA. A D gene is named only where the DNA matches it firmly. Size is omitted from some rows. Given values are once, few, many or a class for expanded clones.

.	16	.	TRBV4-1	TRBJ1-5	CASRPSLGAGRQPQHF	TGCGCCAGCAGACCAAGTCTGGGGGCCGGTCGTCAGCCCCAGCATTTT
.	13	.	TRBV5-3	TRBJ2-1	CASARDQSNEQFF	TGTGCCAGCGCCCGGGACCAGAGTAATGAGCAGTTCTTC
TRBD2	15	few	TRBV7-2	TRBJ2-2	CASSFGGGGTGELFF	TGTGCCAGCAGCTTCGGCGGGGGGGGAACCGGGGAGCTGTTTTTT
.	12	.	TRBV6-2/TRBV6-3	TRBJ2-1	CASSYSRNEQFF	TGTGCCAGCAGTTACTCGAGGAATGAGCAGTTCTTC
TRBD1	18	.	TRBV7-2	TRBJ2-2	CASSSGTGTFANTGELFF	TGTGCCAGCAGCTCTGGGACAGGGACGTTCGCGAACACCGGGGAGCTGTTTTTT
TRBD1	15	few	TRBV19	TRBJ1-1	CASSIPAGGDTEAFF	TGTGCCAGTAGTATTCCGGCAGGGGGGGACACTGAAGCTTTCTTT
.	13	once	TRBV7-8	TRBJ1-1	CASSERGVPEAFF	TGTGCCAGCAGCGAGAGGGGGGTCCCTGAAGCTTTCTTT
.	14	.	TRBV11-3	TRBJ2-5	CASSRFLEQETQYF	TGTGCCAGCAGCCGATTCCTAGAACAAGAGACCCAGTACTTC
.	12	.	TRBV15	TRBJ1-4	CATRDGVEKLFF	TGTGCCACCCGGGACGGGGTTGAAAAACTGTTTTTT
TRBD1	13	.	TRBV28	TRBJ2-3	CASADRGTDTQYF	TGTGCCAGCGCGGACAGGGGTACAGATACGCAGTATTTT
TRBD1	17	.	TRBV15	TRBJ2-1	CATSRARTGPSYNEQFF	TGTGCCACCAGCAGAGCACGGACAGGGCCATCCTACAATGAGCAGTTCTTC
.	15	.	TRBV2	TRBJ2-7	CASSEGAGKLYEQYF	TGTGCCAGCAGTGAAGGAGCAGGCAAACTCTACGAGCAGTACTTC
.	16	few	TRBV7-2	TRBJ2-3	CASSLGTADHADTQYF	TGTGCCAGCAGCTTAGGGACAGCGGATCATGCAGATACGCAGTATTTT
TRBD2	14	.	TRBV7-2	TRBJ2-7	CASSLVVAGYEQYF	TGTGCCAGCAGCTTAGTGGTAGCGGGCTACGAGCAGTACTTC
.	20	many	TRBV7-2	TRBJ2-6	CASSLNLPGLGNSGANVLTF	TGTGCCAGCAGCTTAAACCTCCCGGGCCTAGGTAACTCTGGGGCCAACGTCCTGACTTTC
TRBD1	13	.	TRBV11-2	TRBJ1-1	CASSPQRQGHAFF	TGTGCCAGCAGCCCCCAGAGACAGGGCCATGCTTTCTTT
.	15	many	TRBV7-9	TRBJ1-4	CASSPSYGTNEKLFF	TGTGCCAGCAGCCCCTCGTACGGGACTAATGAAAAACTGTTTTTT
.	16	few	TRBV28	TRBJ1-2	CASSLPPEIPREGYTF	TGTGCCAGCAGTCTCCCCCCTGAGATCCCCCGTGAAGGCTACACCTTC
TRBD1	14	few	TRBV10-3	TRBJ2-1	CAIMPGQGGNEQFF	TGTGCCATCATGCCGGGACAGGGGGGCAATGAGCAGTTCTTC
TRBD1	14	.	TRBV19	TRBJ2-3	CASRVRGSADTQYF	TGTGCCAGTAGGGTCAGGGGGAGCGCAGATACGCAGTATTTT
.	14	.	TRBV28	TRBJ1-4	CASSPRAYYEKLFF	TGTGCCAGCAGTCCGCGGGCCTATTATGAAAAACTGTTTTTT
.	13	.	TRBV6-4	TRBJ1-2	CASSALANYGYTF	TGTGCCAGCAGTGCGCTAGCTAACTATGGCTACACCTTC
TRBD2	15	.	TRBV6-2/TRBV6-3	TRBJ2-1	CASRPGGSGINEQFF	TGTGCCAGCAGGCCCGGGGGGAGCGGGATCAATGAGCAGTTCTTC
.	13	.	TRBV6-4	TRBJ2-1	CASGKETRGEQFF	TGTGCCAGCGGTAAAGAAACCCGCGGGGAGCAGTTCTTC